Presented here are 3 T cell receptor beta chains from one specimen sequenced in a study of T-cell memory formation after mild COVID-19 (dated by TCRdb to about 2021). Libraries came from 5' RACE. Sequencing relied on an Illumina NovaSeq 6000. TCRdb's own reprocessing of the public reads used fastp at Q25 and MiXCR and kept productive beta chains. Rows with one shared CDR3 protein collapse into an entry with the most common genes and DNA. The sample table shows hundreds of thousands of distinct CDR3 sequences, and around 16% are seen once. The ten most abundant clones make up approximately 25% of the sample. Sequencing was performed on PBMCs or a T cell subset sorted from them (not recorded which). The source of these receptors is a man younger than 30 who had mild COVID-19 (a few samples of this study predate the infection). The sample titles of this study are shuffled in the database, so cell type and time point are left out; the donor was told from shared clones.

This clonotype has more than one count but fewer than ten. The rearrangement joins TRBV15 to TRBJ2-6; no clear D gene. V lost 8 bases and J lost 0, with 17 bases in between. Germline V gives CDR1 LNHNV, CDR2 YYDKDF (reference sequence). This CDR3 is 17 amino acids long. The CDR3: CATGRRRRFSGANVLTF. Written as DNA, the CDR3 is TGTGCCACCGGCCGCAGGAGACGGTTCTCTGGGGCCAACGTCCTGACTTTC.

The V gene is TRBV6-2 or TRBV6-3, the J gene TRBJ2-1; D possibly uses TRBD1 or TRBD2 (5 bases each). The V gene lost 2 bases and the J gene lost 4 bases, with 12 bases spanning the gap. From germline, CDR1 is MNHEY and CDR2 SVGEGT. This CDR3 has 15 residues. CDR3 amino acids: CASSYPRGLYNEQFF. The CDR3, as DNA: TGTGCCAGCAGTTACCCACGGGGCTTGTACAATGAGCAGTTCTTC.

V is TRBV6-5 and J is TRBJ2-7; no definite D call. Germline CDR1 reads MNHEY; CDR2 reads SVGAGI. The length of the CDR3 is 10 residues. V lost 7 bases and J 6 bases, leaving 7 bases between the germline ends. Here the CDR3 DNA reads TGTGCCAGCATCATTCCCGAGCAGTACGTC. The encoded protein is CASIIPEQYV.